Reported below is one TCR beta chain. What it binds is not known. Sequencing of DNA taken from cultured CD4+ T cells relied on the Oncomine TCR Beta short-read assay. MiXCR was run by TCRdb on the PCR reads, yielding one entry per CDR3 protein. There are about 15,000 distinct CDR3 sequences in the sample; approximately 42% occur only once, and 20% to 25% lies in the top ten. Treatment of the sample: roughly 10-day PBMC culture with coronavirus spike peptide pools or control peptides (ViraFEST assay). The data are from a study of vaccination and CD4 T cells after COVID-19. The germline V gene has CDR1 WSHSY and CDR2 SAAADI. This CDR3 has 16 amino acids. With 4 bases clipped from V and 1 base from J, the junction kept 4 bases outside the gene matches.

This TCR was recovered from a human donor with COVID-19. The specimen was cultured CD4+ T cells from blood. This chain connects TRBV10-2 to TRBJ2-3, with 11 bases aligning to TRBD2. The CDR3 reads CASSGGGLAGTDTQYF. The CDR3 nucleotides read TGCGCCAGCAGTGGAGGGGGACTAGCGGGCACAGATACGCAGTATTTT.